One and the same sample provided the 23 T cell receptor beta chains below, sequenced in a study of siplizumab effects on memory and regulatory T cells. Assay: immunoSEQ multiplex PCR; the TCRdb copy retains only in-frame clones and omits some. The sample records 50,000 to 70,000 clones, 95% to 98% being singletons. The sample taken for sequencing was naive CD8+ T cells sorted from blood. These receptors were obtained from a human donor in good health.

The chain uses TRBV6-5 and TRBJ1-1; no clear D. CDR1 is MNHEY and CDR2 is SVGAGI in the germline V gene. V lost 2 bases and J lost 3, with 4 bases in between. The CDR3 sequence is 12 residues long. Written as DNA, the CDR3 is TGTGCCAGCAGTTACATGGACACTGAAGCTTTCTTT. This codes for CASSYMDTEAFF.

The chain joins TRBV2 to TRBJ2-3; D is possibly TRBD2 (6 bases). CDR3 size: 14 residues. Germline values: CDR1 SNHLY, CDR2 FYNNEI. The germline V and J ends were trimmed by 9 bases and 0 bases, with 13 bases remaining between them. The chain's CDR3 is CARGGKGSTDTQYF. The CDR3 bases are TGTGCCAGAGGCGGGAAGGGGAGCACAGATACGCAGTATTTT.

The chain joins TRBV27 to TRBJ2-3, with TRBD1 matching over 9 bases. This CDR3 has 16 amino acids. The V segment lost 2 bases and the J segment 0 bases; nucleotides outside the gene matches: 3. CDR1 and CDR2 from the germline V gene are MNHEY and SMNVEV (reference sequence). The CDR3 loop is CASSLRQGGSTDTQYF. CDR3 nucleotide sequence: TGTGCCAGCAGTTTAAGACAGGGGGGGAGCACAGATACGCAGTATTTT.

Only one count was recorded for this clone. This rearrangement joins TRBV5-4 to TRBJ2-3; the D gene is possibly TRBD1 (5 bases). CDR1 is SGHNT and CDR2 is YYREEE in the germline V gene (reference sequence). The V gene lost 7 bases and the J gene lost 2 bases, with 8 bases spanning the gap. This CDR3 comprises 12 residues. The CDR3 sequence is CASAGITDTQYF. The CDR3 DNA reads as TGTGCCAGCGCAGGGATCACAGATACGCAGTATTTT.

Written as DNA, the CDR3 is TGTGCCAGCAGCGGGGACAACTCCTACGAGCAGTACTTC. This gives the protein CASSGDNSYEQYF. This chain joins TRBV9 and TRBJ2-7; tentative D call: TRBD1 (6 bases). The CDR3 loop spans 13 amino acids. Germline lookup yields CDR1 SGDLS and CDR2 YYNGEE. V lost 3 bases and J 0 bases, leaving 7 bases between the germline ends.

The chain links TRBV7-8 to TRBJ2-7; a possible D gene is TRBD1 (6 bases). The CDR3 has 14 residues. Germline CDR1 reads SGHVS; CDR2 reads FQNEAQ. V was clipped by 5 bases and J by 9 bases, with 20 bases between them. The CDR3 DNA sequence: TGTGCCAGCAGCCAACCCGGGACACCATCTGGGCAGTACTTC. This encodes CASSQPGTPSGQYF.

The rearrangement uses TRBV19 and TRBJ1-5; perhaps TRBD1 as D (5 bases). CDR3 length: 14 residues. Germline V gives CDR1 LNHDA, CDR2 SQIVND (reference sequence). The V and J ends lost 7 bases and 7 bases respectively, with 17 bases between them. The CDR3 DNA reads as TGTGCCAGTAATCGGGTTACAGGCGGCCAGCCCCAGCATTTT. Translating it yields CASNRVTGGQPQHF.

The chain joins TRBV5-6 to TRBJ1-5, with 8 bases fitting TRBD1. Unmatched junction bases numbered 11, after V lost 7 bases and J lost 5 bases. The CDR3 runs 15 residues. Germline CDR1 SGHDT, CDR2 YYEEEE. CDR3 coding DNA: TGTGCCAGCGTTGGACAGGGTTACGGGCATCAGCCCCAGCATTTT. Protein product: CASVGQGYGHQPQHF.

This chain joins TRBV6-1 and TRBJ1-2; 7 positions agree with TRBD1. CDR1 is MNHNS and CDR2 is SASEGT in the germline V gene. Unmatched junction bases numbered 5, after V lost 1 base and J lost 3 bases. CDR3 length: 15 amino acids. CDR3: CASSEEGGVDYGYTF. The CDR3, as DNA: TGTGCCAGCAGTGAAGAAGGGGGCGTAGACTATGGCTACACCTTC.

This chain uses TRBV11-2 with TRBJ2-7; D is uncertain. The CDR3 covers 12 residues. Deletions cut 6 bases from V and 3 bases from J, with 9 bases between. Germline loops: CDR1 SGHAT, CDR2 FQNNGV. Here the CDR3 reads CASSYTGYEQYF. For the CDR3, the DNA is TGTGCCAGCAGTTATACGGGCTACGAGCAGTACTTC.

CDR3 protein: CASSLAGLGPQAKNIQYF. In DNA, the CDR3 is TGCGCCAGCAGCTTGGCCGGGTTGGGCCCGCAAGCCAAAAACATTCAGTACTTC. V gene TRBV5-1 combines with J gene TRBJ2-4; unclear D gene. Germline assignment: CDR1 SGHRS and CDR2 YFSETQ. Deletions cut 0 bases from V and 0 bases from J, with 16 bases between. The CDR3 loop spans 18 amino acids.

The chain carries TRBV5-6 and TRBJ1-2, with TRBD1 matching over 7 bases. Germline V gives CDR1 SGHDT, CDR2 YYEEEE. V gave up 4 bases and J gave up 2 bases; unmatched junction bases: 5. The CDR3 is 14 amino acids. The CDR3 sequence is CASSAGTVNYGYTF. CDR3 bases: TGTGCCAGCAGCGCGGGGACAGTGAACTATGGCTACACCTTC.

This clone was observed a handful of times. CDR3 in amino acids: CAWSGVGSEKLFF. The CDR3 DNA reads TGTGCCTGGAGTGGCGTAGGTTCGGAAAAACTGTTTTTT. The rearrangement links TRBV30 to TRBJ1-4, with unresolved D. Germline-derived CDR1 and CDR2 are GTSNPN and SVGIG (reference sequence). Trimming removed 1 base from V and 8 bases from J, with 11 bases in between. The CDR3 spans 13 residues.

The rearrangement joins TRBV6-1 to TRBJ2-3, with a possible D match to TRBD2 (5 bases). In germline, CDR1 is MNHNS, CDR2 SASEGT. This CDR3 contains 15 residues. The V gene lost 4 bases and the J gene lost 0 bases, with 11 bases spanning the gap. CDR3 residues: CASSGLEVSTDTQYF. The CDR3 DNA reads TGTGCCAGCAGTGGGTTGGAGGTTAGCACAGATACGCAGTATTTT.

The chain is built from TRBV19 and TRBJ1-1; weak D call: TRBD1 (5 bases). Trimming took off 3 bases at V and 11 bases at J, with 16 bases between the two ends. The germline V gene has CDR1 LNHDA and CDR2 SQIVND (reference sequence). This CDR3 spans 13 amino acids. The CDR3 DNA is TGTGCCAGTAGTATGGGGCCGGACGGAGAGGCTTTCTTT. Its protein is CASSMGPDGEAFF.

The gene calls are TRBV14 and TRBJ2-2; tentatively, D is TRBD1 (5 bases). CDR1 is SGHDN and CDR2 is FVKESK in the germline V gene. The CDR3 totals 12 residues. V lost 4 bases to trimming and J lost 6 bases, with 6 bases between them. The CDR3 is CASSPGSGELFF. CDR3 bases: TGTGCCAGCAGCCCAGGGTCCGGGGAGCTGTTTTTT.

This clone is a singleton in its sample. The chain joins TRBV7-2 to TRBJ1-2, with 8 bases matching TRBD1. This CDR3 is built from 14 residues. CDR1 is SGHTA and CDR2 is FQGNSA in the germline V gene. V lost 5 bases, J lost 2 bases, and 4 bases stayed unmatched. CDR3 sequence (DNA): TGTGCCAGCAGCCTCGGACAGGGCAACTATGGCTACACCTTC. It specifies CASSLGQGNYGYTF.

The J gene is TRBJ2-1, the V gene TRBV9, with 7 bases identical to TRBD1. V shed 7 bases and J 8 bases; nucleotides not matched to a gene: 12. Germline CDR1 is SGDLS and CDR2 is YYNGEE. The CDR3 is 14 amino acids. The CDR3 nucleotides read TGTGCCAGCGGAATGGGGACAGCCCCCGATGAGCAGTTCTTC. Translation: CASGMGTAPDEQFF.

V usage is TRBV10-2 and J usage is TRBJ2-5; D gene unclear. Germline V gene sequence: CDR1 WSHSY, CDR2 SAAADI. This CDR3 is built from 13 residues. V was trimmed by 7 bases and J by 0 bases, leaving 9 bases between them. Here the CDR3 reads CASTPQYQETQYF. The DNA of the CDR3 is TGCGCCAGCACACCTCAGTACCAAGAGACCCAGTACTTC.

The chain uses TRBV9 and TRBJ1-3, with 8 positions matching TRBD1. V dropped 3 bases and J dropped 2; count of bases not matched to a gene: 7. The CDR3 extends over 16 amino acids. The germline V gene has CDR1 SGDLS and CDR2 YYNGEE. The CDR3 reads CASSEDRAEAGNTIYF. Written as DNA, the CDR3 is TGTGCCAGCAGCGAGGACAGGGCCGAGGCTGGAAACACCATATATTTT.

The V and J genes are TRBV5-8 and TRBJ2-5; no definite D call. The ends were cut back, 7 bases at V and 5 bases at J, with 18 bases in the middle. This CDR3 has 14 amino acids. Germline V lookup: CDR1 SGHTS, CDR2 YDEGEE. CDR3 coding DNA: TGTGCCAGCTTACCCCGCAGAACCGGGGAGACCCAGTACTTC. It encodes CASLPRRTGETQYF.

The gene calls are TRBV18 and TRBJ1-3; D uncertain. V was clipped by 4 bases and J by 4 bases, with 20 bases between them. CDR3 length: 17 amino acids. Germline V lookup: CDR1 KGHSH, CDR2 LQKENI. The CDR3 loop reads CASSQSPLGRVGNTIYF. CDR3 DNA sequence: TGTGCCAGCTCACAGTCCCCTTTGGGTCGAGTCGGAAACACCATATATTTT.

The rearrangement uses TRBV19 and TRBJ2-1; 9 positions match TRBD1. The V segment lost 9 bases and the J segment 9 bases; nucleotides outside the gene matches: 0. The CDR3 loop spans 10 amino acids. The germline V gene encodes CDR1 LNHDA and CDR2 SQIVND (reference sequence). The CDR3, as DNA: TGTGCCAGGACAGGGGGTGAGCAGTTCTTC. Its protein product is CARTGGEQFF.